The clone carrying this TCR beta chain was seen a handful of times. Its target is unknown. TCR sequencing used cDNA made by reverse transcription of extracted RNA. Data came from immunoSEQ multiplex PCR; TCRdb stores just in-frame clones and leaves some out. The sample has 130,000 or so clones; roughly 50% are singletons. These data originate in a study of CD8+ T cells in alopecia areata. Study details: The study gave treated patients oral tofacitinib at 5 to 10 mg twice daily. Notes on the study in general: Especially in alopecia totalis/universalis, lesional scalp showed greater clonality than normal scalp did.

The investigators collected lesional scalp punch biopsies and peripheral blood from alopecia areata patients. Starting from PBMCs, sorting isolated CD4+ and CD8+ T cells. The source of this sequence is a human donor with alopecia areata. Material: CD8+ T cells sorted from blood, obtained at week 0.

This CDR3 is CSVEDRRGAGDEQYF. In nucleotides, the CDR3 is TGCAGCGTTGAAGATCGGAGGGGGGCCGGAGACGAGCAGTACTTC. This chain joins TRBV29-1 and TRBJ2-7, with D perhaps matching TRBD1 or TRBD2 (6 bases each). The CDR3 consists of 15 residues. Per the germline V gene, CDR1 is SQVTM and CDR2 is ANQGSEA. Trimming shortened V by 0 bases and J by 5 bases, and 17 bases separated the two germline ends.